This TCR beta chain is drawn from a study of OX40 agonist ivuxolimab in advanced cancers. Study-wide context: The mean age was roughly 60 years, ranging from about 20 to 85, with about 87% of participants male. The study reported partial responses in three patients: one hepatocellular carcinoma, two cutaneous melanoma. Study-level findings and limits: Low levels of normalized T-cell clonal expansion also appeared in some nonresponders. Among expanded peripheral T cells, antigen specificity went undetermined.

Worth noting for this clone: As yet, its antigen is unknown.

Data came from immunoSEQ multiplex PCR; TCRdb stores just in-frame clones and leaves some out. The repertoire has about 76,000 clones, around 87% of them found once; the top ten carry 2.5%. Trimming cost V 0 bases and J 2 bases, with 15 bases left between them. The CDR3 is made up of 17 amino acids. From germline, CDR1 is SGHVS and CDR2 FNYEAQ. The TCR comes from an adult with an advanced solid tumor such as melanoma, head and neck, liver or kidney cancer. The chain uses TRBV7-6 and TRBJ2-3; D may be TRBD1 or TRBD2 (6 bases each). Sequences were derived from CD4+ or CD8+ T cells sorted from blood, sampled in a trial of the OX40 agonist ivuxolimab. The CDR3 protein is CASSLALSGGPTDTQYF. The CDR3 DNA is TGTGCCAGCAGCTTAGCTTTGAGTGGGGGGCCCACAGATACGCAGTATTTT.